These T cell receptor beta chains were read from a single sample in a study of blood T cells in healthy people across ages. TCRdb called the 5' RACE reads again in MiXCR, with one record for every CDR3 protein. The sample contains over 750,000 distinct CDR3 sequences, around 25% of which appear only once. These same data were also listed under a study on T cells of mothers and their children.

The specimen sequenced was blood. The receptor set was obtained from a boy between 10 and 17 years old in good health. The CDR3 runs from the conserved cysteine through the conserved F or W. D genes are given only for firm matches. Some rows mark clone size as missing; the rest say once, few, many or name a class of expanded clone.

>TRBJ2-1|-|TRBV19|-
TGTGCCAGTAGCGACTATAAGACAGGATACAATGAGCAGTTCTTC
CASSDYKTGYNEQFF
>TRBJ2-7|-|TRBV20-1|-
TGCAGTGCTAGACCGGACACAACGTCCTACGAGCAGTACTTC
CSARPDTTSYEQYF
>TRBJ2-1|few|TRBV4-3|TRBD1
TGCGCCAGCAGCCAAGGAGACAGGGGTTACGAGCAGTTCTTC
CASSQGDRGYEQFF
>TRBJ2-3|-|TRBV7-2|-
TGTGCCAGCAGCTTAAGGAGGGGTGATACGCAGTATTTT
CASSLRRGDTQYF
>TRBJ2-1|-|TRBV12-3/TRBV12-4|TRBD2
TGTGCCAGCAGTTTATACCGGACTAGCGGGGGCCTCTACAATGAGCAGTTCTTC
CASSLYRTSGGLYNEQFF
>TRBJ2-1|few|TRBV4-1|TRBD2
TGCGCCAGCAGCCCCCATCAAGGACTAGCGGGGGGTCGAGCCTCCTACAATGAGCAGTTCTTC
CASSPHQGLAGGRASYNEQFF
>TRBJ1-1|few|TRBV2|TRBD1
TGTGCCAGCACCCGACAGGGAATTTTCTCTGAAGCTTTCTTT
CASTRQGIFSEAFF
>TRBJ2-3|-|TRBV27|-
TGTGCCAGCAGTACCAGACAGGTCTTTTTAGATACGCAGTATTTT
CASSTRQVFLDTQYF
>TRBJ2-1|-|TRBV29-1|TRBD2
TGCAGCGTTGAATGGTCGAGCGGGAGAGGGAATGAGCAGTTCTTC
CSVEWSSGRGNEQFF
>TRBJ2-7|-|TRBV20-1|-
TGCAGTGCCTGTGAGGGACGGCGATACGAGCAGTACTTC
CSACEGRRYEQYF
>TRBJ1-4|few|TRBV6-6|-
TGTGCCACCCGCCGGGACGTGGCTCGAACTAATGAAAAACTGTTTTTT
CATRRDVARTNEKLFF
>TRBJ2-7|-|TRBV10-2|TRBD1
TGCGCCAGCAGTGAGTCGATAGACAGGGGCGAGCAGTACTTC
CASSESIDRGEQYF
>TRBJ2-3|few|TRBV29-1|-
TGCAGCGTTGATCGGCAGGTGAACACAGATACGCAGTATTTT
CSVDRQVNTDTQYF
>TRBJ2-3|few|TRBV28|TRBD1
TGTGCCAGCAGTATCCAGCGACAGGGAACGCAGTATTTT
CASSIQRQGTQYF
>TRBJ1-1|-|TRBV29-1|-
TGCAGCGTTGCCTCGGGGAGTAGGAACACTGAAGCTTTCTTT
CSVASGSRNTEAFF
>TRBJ2-1|-|TRBV6-2/TRBV6-3|TRBD2
TGTGCCAGCAGATTTGTAGGGCGGGGGAGCAATGAGCAGTTCTTC
CASRFVGRGSNEQFF
>TRBJ2-5|few|TRBV10-3|-
TGTGCCATCAGTGAGTCTAGGTCCCAAGAGACCCAGTACTTC
CAISESRSQETQYF
>TRBJ2-7|few|TRBV29-1|TRBD1
TGCAGCGCCGGGGACAGCAGCTCCTACGAGCAGTACTTC
CSAGDSSSYEQYF
>TRBJ1-4|few|TRBV6-5|-
TGTGCCAGCAGTGGAGACGGGGCGGGAAAACTGTTTTTT
CASSGDGAGKLFF
>TRBJ2-7|-|TRBV3-1|-
TGTGCCAGCAGCGCCCCAGCGGTCGACGAGCAGTACTTC
CASSAPAVDEQYF
>TRBJ2-1|few|TRBV6-1|-
TGTGCCAGCAGTGAATGGCCTAGGGATTCCTACAATGAGCAGTTCTTC
CASSEWPRDSYNEQFF
>TRBJ1-2|-|TRBV5-1|-
TGCGCCAGCAGTCGTACCGGGACGGGCTATGGCTACACCTTC
CASSRTGTGYGYTF